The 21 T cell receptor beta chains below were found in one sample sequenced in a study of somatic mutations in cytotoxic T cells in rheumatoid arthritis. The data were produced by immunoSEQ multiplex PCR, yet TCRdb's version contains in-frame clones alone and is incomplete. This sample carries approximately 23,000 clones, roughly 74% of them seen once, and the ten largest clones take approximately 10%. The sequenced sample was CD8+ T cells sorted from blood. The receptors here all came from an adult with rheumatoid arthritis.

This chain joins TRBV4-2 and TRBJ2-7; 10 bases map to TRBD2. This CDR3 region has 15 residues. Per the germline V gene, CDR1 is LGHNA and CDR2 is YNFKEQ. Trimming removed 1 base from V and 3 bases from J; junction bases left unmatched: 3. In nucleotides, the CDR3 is TGTGCCAGCAGCCAAGGGTGGACTAGCGGCTACGAGCAGTACTTC. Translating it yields CASSQGWTSGYEQYF.

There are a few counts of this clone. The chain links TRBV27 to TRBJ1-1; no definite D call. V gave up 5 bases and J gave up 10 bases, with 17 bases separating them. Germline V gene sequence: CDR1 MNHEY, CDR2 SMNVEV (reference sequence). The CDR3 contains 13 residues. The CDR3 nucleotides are TGTGCCAGCAGTCCCCCAGGTCTCCAAGGAGCTTTCTTT. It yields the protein CASSPPGLQGAFF.

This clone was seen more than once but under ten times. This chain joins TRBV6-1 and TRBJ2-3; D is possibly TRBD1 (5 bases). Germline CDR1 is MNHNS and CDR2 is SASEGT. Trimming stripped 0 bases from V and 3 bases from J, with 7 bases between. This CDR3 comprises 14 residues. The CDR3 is CASSEAYRTDTQYF. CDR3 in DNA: TGTGCCAGCAGTGAAGCTTACAGGACAGATACGCAGTATTTT.

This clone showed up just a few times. The CDR3 region has the DNA TGTGCCAGCAGTTTATTGGGGAGAGTAGGGGACGAGCAGTACTTC. Translating gives CASSLLGRVGDEQYF. The V gene is TRBV27, the J gene TRBJ2-7, with D perhaps given as TRBD1 or TRBD2 (5 bases each). The V end was cut by 1 base, the J end by 5 bases, with 15 bases between. The CDR3 spans 15 residues. Germline V lookup: CDR1 MNHEY, CDR2 SMNVEV (reference sequence).

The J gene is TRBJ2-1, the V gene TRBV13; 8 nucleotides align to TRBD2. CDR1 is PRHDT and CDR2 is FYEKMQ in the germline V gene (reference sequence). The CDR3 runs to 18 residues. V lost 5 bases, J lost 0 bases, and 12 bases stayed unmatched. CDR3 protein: CASSPWGSGGNSYNEQFF. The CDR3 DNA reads TGTGCCAGCAGCCCCTGGGGGAGCGGGGGTAACTCCTACAATGAGCAGTTCTTC.

The CDR3 here is CASSFGGALQETQYF. CDR3 nucleotide sequence: TGTGCCAGCAGCTTCGGCGGGGCCCTCCAAGAGACCCAGTACTTC. The chain employs TRBV11-2 and TRBJ2-5; maybe TRBD2 (6 bases). This CDR3 is built from 15 residues. Germline V CDR1 and CDR2: SGHAT, FQNNGV. V lost 3 bases and J lost 1, with 12 bases in between.

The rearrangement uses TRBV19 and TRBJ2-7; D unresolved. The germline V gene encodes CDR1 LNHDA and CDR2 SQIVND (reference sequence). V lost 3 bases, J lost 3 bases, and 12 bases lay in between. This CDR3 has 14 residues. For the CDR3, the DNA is TGTGCCAGTAGTATTAATAATGACGACTACGAGCAGTACTTC. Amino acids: CASSINNDDYEQYF.

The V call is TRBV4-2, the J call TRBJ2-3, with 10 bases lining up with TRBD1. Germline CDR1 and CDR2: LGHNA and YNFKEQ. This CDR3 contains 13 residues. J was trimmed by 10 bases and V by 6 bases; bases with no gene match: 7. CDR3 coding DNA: TGTGCCAGCAGTATTGACAGGGGGCGGGCGCAGTATTTT. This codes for CASSIDRGRAQYF.

The CDR3 DNA reads TGTGCCAGCAGCTTAGCTTCCAGAAACCAAGAGACCCAGTACTTC. It specifies CASSLASRNQETQYF. The chain has TRBV7-9 and TRBJ2-5; no definite D call. The V gene lost 0 bases and the J gene lost 0 bases, with 8 bases spanning the gap. Germline values: CDR1 SEHNR, CDR2 FQNEAQ (reference sequence). The CDR3 totals 15 residues.

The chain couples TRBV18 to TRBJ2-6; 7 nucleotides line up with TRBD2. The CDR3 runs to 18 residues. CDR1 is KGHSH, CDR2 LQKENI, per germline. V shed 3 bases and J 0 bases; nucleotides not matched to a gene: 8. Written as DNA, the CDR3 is TGTGCCAGCTCACCGGGAGGGGTAGCATACTCTGGGGCCAACGTCCTGACTTTC. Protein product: CASSPGGVAYSGANVLTF.

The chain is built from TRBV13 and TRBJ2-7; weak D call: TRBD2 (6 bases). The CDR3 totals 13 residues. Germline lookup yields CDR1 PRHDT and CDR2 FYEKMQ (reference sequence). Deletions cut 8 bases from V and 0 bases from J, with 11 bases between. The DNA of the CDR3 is TGTGCCAGCGGGGGGACCAGCTCCTACGAGCAGTACTTC. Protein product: CASGGTSSYEQYF.

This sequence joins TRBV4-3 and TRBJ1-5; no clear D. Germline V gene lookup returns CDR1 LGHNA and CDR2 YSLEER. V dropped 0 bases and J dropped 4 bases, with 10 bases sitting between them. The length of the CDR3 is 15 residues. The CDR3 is CASSQDPIRNQPQHF. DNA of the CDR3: TGCGCCAGCAGCCAAGATCCCATTCGGAATCAGCCCCAGCATTTT.

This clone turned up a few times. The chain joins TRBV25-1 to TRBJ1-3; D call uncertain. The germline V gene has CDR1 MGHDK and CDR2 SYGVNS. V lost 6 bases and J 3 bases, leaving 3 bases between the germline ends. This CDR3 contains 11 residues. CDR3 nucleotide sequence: TGTGCCAGCAGGCTTGGAAACACCATATATTTT. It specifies CASRLGNTIYF.

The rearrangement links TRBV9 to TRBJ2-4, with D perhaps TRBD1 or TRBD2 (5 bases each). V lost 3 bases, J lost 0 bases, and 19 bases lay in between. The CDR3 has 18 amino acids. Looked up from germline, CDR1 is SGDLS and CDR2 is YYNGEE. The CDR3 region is CASSGDDFIDLAKNIQYF. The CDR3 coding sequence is TGTGCCAGCAGCGGGGACGATTTCATAGACTTAGCCAAAAACATTCAGTACTTC.

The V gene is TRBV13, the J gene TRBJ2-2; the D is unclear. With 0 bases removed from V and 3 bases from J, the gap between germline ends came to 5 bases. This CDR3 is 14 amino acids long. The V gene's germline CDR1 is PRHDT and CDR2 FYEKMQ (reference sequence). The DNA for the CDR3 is TGTGCCAGCAGCTTAGGTCGGGACACCGGGGAGCTGTTTTTT. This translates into CASSLGRDTGELFF.

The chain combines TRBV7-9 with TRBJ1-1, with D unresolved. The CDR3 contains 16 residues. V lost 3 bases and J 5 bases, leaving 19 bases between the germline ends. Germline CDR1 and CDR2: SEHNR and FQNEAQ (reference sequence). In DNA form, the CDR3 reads TGTGCCAGCAGCTTGGGCTGGCTAAGAGAAGGAACTGAAGCTTTCTTT. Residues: CASSLGWLREGTEAFF.

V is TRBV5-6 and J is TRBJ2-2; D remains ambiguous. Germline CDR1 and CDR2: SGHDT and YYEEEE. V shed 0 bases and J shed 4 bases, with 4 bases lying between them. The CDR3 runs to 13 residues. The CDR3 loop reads CASSLGSTGELFF. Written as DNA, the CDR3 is TGTGCCAGCAGCTTGGGTAGCACCGGGGAGCTGTTTTTT.

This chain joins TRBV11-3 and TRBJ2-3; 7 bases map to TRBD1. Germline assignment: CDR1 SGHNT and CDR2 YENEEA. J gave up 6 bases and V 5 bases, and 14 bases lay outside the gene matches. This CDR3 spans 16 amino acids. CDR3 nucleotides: TGTGCCAGCAGCCACAGGGACAGCCGACCGGAGGATACGCAGTATTTT. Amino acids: CASSHRDSRPEDTQYF.

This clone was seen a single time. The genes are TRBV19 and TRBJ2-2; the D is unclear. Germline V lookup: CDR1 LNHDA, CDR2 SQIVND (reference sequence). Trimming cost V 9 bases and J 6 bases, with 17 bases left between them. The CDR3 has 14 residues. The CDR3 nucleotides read TGTGCCAGCGCAGTAGTCCTTAACGCCGGGGAGCTGTTTTTT. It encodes CASAVVLNAGELFF. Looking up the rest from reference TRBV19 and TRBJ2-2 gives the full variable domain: DGGITQSPKYLFRKEGQNVTLSCEQNLNHDAMYWYRQDPGQGLRLIYYSQIVNDFQKGDIAEGYSVSREKKESFPLTVTSAQKNPTAFYLCASAVVLNAGELFFGEGSRLTVL.

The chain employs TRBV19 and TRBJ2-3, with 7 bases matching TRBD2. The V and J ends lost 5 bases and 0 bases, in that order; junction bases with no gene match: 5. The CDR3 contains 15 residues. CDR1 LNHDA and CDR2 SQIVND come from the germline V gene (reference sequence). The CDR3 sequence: CASSEGTISTDTQYF. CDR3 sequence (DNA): TGTGCCAGTAGTGAGGGGACTATTAGCACAGATACGCAGTATTTT.

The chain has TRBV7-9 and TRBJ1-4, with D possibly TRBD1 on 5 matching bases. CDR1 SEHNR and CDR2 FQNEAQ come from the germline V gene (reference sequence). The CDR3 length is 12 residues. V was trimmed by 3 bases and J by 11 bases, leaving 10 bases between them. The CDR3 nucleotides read TGTGCCAGCAGCTTCTTGGGGGAGAAACTGTTTTTT. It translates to CASSFLGEKLFF.